This TCR beta chain was captured in a study of Ad26.COV2.S vaccination and SARS-CoV-2 variants. Trimming removed 10 bases from V and 2 bases from J, with 12 bases in between. The CDR3 runs 14 residues. Germline CDR1 SNHLY, CDR2 FYNNEI. The method was immunoSEQ multiplex PCR; TCRdb's version includes in-frame clones alone and lacks a portion of them. The sample shows about 680,000 clones, roughly 90% of them seen only once. Indicated treatment: approximately 18 received Ad26.COV2.S at low or high dose, single or two shots; about 5 received placebo; per-sample allocation not given. Sample collection was performed on day 63 after the first vaccine or placebo injection.

The sequenced sample was peripheral blood, obtained in a trial of Ad26.COV2.S vaccine versus placebo. The chain links TRBV2 to TRBJ2-6; possibly TRBD1 for D (6 bases). The receptor comes from a person aged 18-65 years who received the Ad26.COV2.S COVID-19 vaccine or a placebo. The CDR3 sequence is CATAGAAGANVLTF. CDR3 in DNA: TGTGCCACCGCAGGGGCAGCTGGGGCCAACGTCCTGACTTTC. Looking up the rest from reference TRBV2 and TRBJ2-6 gives the full variable domain: EPEVTQTPSHQVTQMGQEVILRCVPISNHLYFYWYRQILGQKVEFLVSFYNNEISEKSEIFDDQFSVERPDGSNFTLKIRSTKLEDSAMYFCATAGAAGANVLTFGAGSRLTVL.